The rows below give T cell receptor beta chains drawn from one sample of a study of CD8 T cells in ankylosing spondylitis. TCRdb re-analysed the 5' RACE reads in MiXCR, keeping a single row per CDR3 protein. In the table there are some 250,000 distinct CDR3 sequences, about 24% of which are singletons. Sequencing was carried out using blood, either unsorted or a sorted T cell fraction (not recorded which). Receptor source: a male donor with ankylosing spondylitis or in good health (not recorded which). CDR3s include the opening cysteine and the closing phenylalanine or tryptophan. D genes are given only for firm matches. Clone sizes are given selectively: once, few, many, or a class where the clone is expanded.

size	V	J	D	CDR3	DNA
many	TRBV20-1	TRBJ2-7	-	CSAREEVAQYF	TGCAGTGCTAGAGAAGAAGTAGCTCAGTACTTC
once	TRBV2	TRBJ2-5	TRBD1	CASRGTGGAETQYF	TGTGCCAGCAGGGGGACAGGGGGCGCGGAGACCCAGTACTTC
many	TRBV10-3	TRBJ2-2	-	CAISESTPRPGELFF	TGTGCCATCAGTGAGTCGACCCCCCGACCCGGGGAGCTGTTTTTT
-	TRBV10-3	TRBJ2-4	-	CAISIGPRGIQYF	TGTGCCATCAGTATCGGCCCTCGGGGGATTCAGTACTTC
few	TRBV20-1	TRBJ1-4	-	CSAGRGSDEKLFF	TGCAGTGCCGGCCGGGGGAGCGATGAAAAACTGTTTTTT
-	TRBV20-1	TRBJ2-1	TRBD2	CSATAGLAGPNEQFF	TGCAGTGCTACCGCGGGACTAGCGGGGCCAAATGAGCAGTTCTTC
few	TRBV20-1	TRBJ2-1	-	CSARDYGAGSYNEQFF	TGCAGTGCTAGAGATTACGGGGCAGGGTCCTACAATGAGCAGTTCTTC
few	TRBV29-1	TRBJ2-3	-	CSVLDKFSTDTQYF	TGCAGCGTCCTTGACAAATTTAGCACAGATACGCAGTATTTT
-	TRBV20-1	TRBJ2-6	-	CSARALGSREISGANVLTF	TGCAGTGCTAGAGCCCTAGGGTCTAGGGAAATATCCGGGGCCAACGTCCTGACTTTC
few	TRBV12-3/TRBV12-4	TRBJ2-7	-	CASSRTSTYEQYF	TGTGCCAGCAGCCGGACATCAACCTACGAGCAGTACTTC
many	TRBV5-1	TRBJ2-5	-	CASSQTTRETQYF	TGCGCCAGCAGCCAGACAACCCGGGAGACCCAGTACTTC
many	TRBV11-3	TRBJ1-1	-	CASSPTGVGTEAFF	TGTGCCAGCAGCCCGACCGGGGTAGGCACTGAAGCTTTCTTT
-	TRBV12-3/TRBV12-4	TRBJ2-2	-	CASSLGDKNTGELFF	TGTGCCAGCAGTTTGGGAGACAAGAACACCGGGGAGCTGTTTTTT
few	TRBV7-9	TRBJ1-2	-	CASSFIGAWGYTF	TGTGCCAGCAGCTTCATCGGCGCCTGGGGCTACACCTTC
many	TRBV4-1	TRBJ2-5	TRBD2	CASSQIAGGGSGQETQYF	TGCGCCAGCAGCCAAATCGCGGGGGGTGGATCTGGGCAAGAGACCCAGTACTTC
many	TRBV4-1	TRBJ2-2	-	CASSQQRGRELFF	TGCGCCAGCAGCCAACAGAGGGGCCGGGAGCTGTTTTTT
-	TRBV7-9	TRBJ2-7	TRBD1	CASSLGDRGDNSYEQYF	TGTGCCAGCAGCTTAGGGGACAGGGGCGATAACTCCTACGAGCAGTACTTC
-	TRBV20-1	TRBJ2-2	-	CSASEGANTGELFF	TGCAGTGCTAGTGAGGGGGCGAACACCGGGGAGCTGTTTTTT
-	TRBV15	TRBJ2-7	TRBD1	CATSSRGQGFYEQYF	TGTGCCACCAGCAGCCGGGGACAGGGTTTCTACGAGCAGTACTTC
-	TRBV6-1	TRBJ1-1	TRBD1	CASRTTGNMNTEAFF	TGTGCCAGCCGAACGACAGGGAACATGAACACTGAAGCTTTCTTT
-	TRBV20-1	TRBJ1-1	-	CSAPPAGESRSGYTEAFF	TGCAGTGCTCCCCCCGCTGGGGAATCCAGATCCGGGTACACTGAAGCTTTCTTT
-	TRBV10-3	TRBJ2-1	-	CAIRRDINNEQFF	TGTGCCATCAGGAGGGACATAAACAATGAGCAGTTCTTC
-	TRBV12-3/TRBV12-4	TRBJ1-2	-	CASSFGQSLGGYTF	TGTGCCAGCAGTTTTGGACAGTCACTCGGAGGCTACACCTTC
many	TRBV5-1	TRBJ1-5	-	CASSREGGSNQPQHF	TGCGCCAGCAGCCGAGAGGGCGGAAGCAATCAGCCCCAGCATTTT
many	TRBV5-6	TRBJ1-3	-	CASSLPRTEAGNTIYF	TGTGCCAGCAGCTTACCCAGGACGGAAGCTGGAAACACCATATATTTT
many	TRBV20-1	TRBJ2-2	-	CSARDPGANTGELFF	TGCAGTGCTAGAGATCCAGGGGCGAACACCGGGGAGCTGTTTTTT
many	TRBV20-1	TRBJ2-5	-	CSAPPDYQETQYF	TGCAGTGCTCCACCGGACTATCAAGAGACCCAGTACTTC
many	TRBV11-2	TRBJ2-7	TRBD2	CASSFRAGPNFFPYEQYF	TGTGCCAGCAGCTTCCGAGCGGGACCCAACTTCTTTCCCTACGAGCAGTACTTC
-	TRBV20-1	TRBJ2-3	-	CSARGPPAGTDTQYF	TGCAGTGCTAGAGGCCCCCCCGCGGGGACAGATACGCAGTATTTT
-	TRBV29-1	TRBJ2-7	-	CSVATASYEQYF	TGCAGCGTAGCGACAGCCTCCTACGAGCAGTACTTC
-	TRBV6-5	TRBJ1-2	-	CASSYSLSGGYTF	TGTGCCAGCAGTTACTCTTTGTCTGGGGGCTACACCTTC
-	TRBV7-9	TRBJ2-1	-	CASSYDRVFYNEQFF	TGTGCCAGCAGCTATGACAGAGTTTTCTACAATGAGCAGTTCTTC
-	TRBV6-2/TRBV6-3	TRBJ2-5	-	CASSYSRLVKETQYF	TGTGCCAGCAGTTACTCGAGATTGGTCAAGGAGACCCAGTACTTC
few	TRBV6-1	TRBJ2-7	TRBD2	CASSEDGTSASYEQYF	TGTGCCAGCAGTGAGGACGGGACTAGCGCTTCCTACGAGCAGTACTTC
many	TRBV20-1	TRBJ2-7	TRBD1	CSARDGGQGFSYEQYF	TGCAGTGCTAGAGATGGGGGACAGGGATTCTCCTACGAGCAGTACTTC
few	TRBV12-3/TRBV12-4	TRBJ2-3	TRBD1	CASSFRGIDTQYF	TGTGCCAGCAGTTTCAGGGGGATAGATACGCAGTATTTT
-	TRBV7-7	TRBJ2-3	TRBD1	CASSPGQGGSTDTQYF	TGTGCTAGCAGCCCCGGACAGGGAGGATCCACAGATACGCAGTATTTT
few	TRBV19	TRBJ1-6	-	CASSVGRQHSPLHF	TGTGCCAGCTCCGTGGGACGCCAACATTCACCCCTCCACTTT
-	TRBV29-1	TRBJ2-4	-	CSVRGENIQYF	TGCAGCGTTCGAGGGGAAAACATTCAGTACTTC
-	TRBV3-1	TRBJ2-1	-	CASSQEEGQVRFF	TGTGCCAGCAGCCAAGAGGAGGGGCAGGTGCGGTTCTTC
many	TRBV29-1	TRBJ2-3	-	CSAGQFTDTQYF	TGCAGCGCCGGACAGTTCACAGATACGCAGTATTTT
few	TRBV20-1	TRBJ2-5	-	CSARNRGAQETQYF	TGCAGTGCTAGAAACAGAGGGGCTCAGGAGACCCAGTACTTC
few	TRBV6-1	TRBJ2-7	-	CASSRRQVDEQYF	TGTGCCAGCAGCAGACGACAGGTGGACGAGCAGTACTTC
many	TRBV4-1	TRBJ1-6	TRBD1	CASSRGQGSDSPLHF	TGCGCCAGCAGCCGCGGACAGGGGAGCGATTCACCCCTCCACTTT
many	TRBV12-3/TRBV12-4	TRBJ1-1	-	CASSLGQGKAFF	TGTGCCAGCAGTTTAGGGCAGGGTAAAGCTTTCTTT
many	TRBV20-1	TRBJ2-7	TRBD2	CSAAPPAGVGEQYF	TGCAGTGCTGCCCCCCCCGCGGGGGTAGGTGAGCAGTACTTC
few	TRBV25-1	TRBJ2-5	-	CASSEMAETQYF	TGTGCCAGCAGTGAGATGGCGGAGACCCAGTACTTC
many	TRBV5-5	TRBJ2-1	-	CASSLDYFSYNEQFF	TGTGCCAGCAGCTTGGACTATTTCTCCTACAATGAGCAGTTCTTC
few	TRBV12-3/TRBV12-4	TRBJ1-2	-	CASSLARGEGYYGYTF	TGTGCCAGCAGTTTAGCGCGCGGGGAGGGGTACTATGGCTACACCTTC
-	TRBV7-9	TRBJ1-3	-	CASSFPWYRSGNTIYF	TGTGCCAGCAGCTTTCCCTGGTACCGCTCTGGAAACACCATATATTTT
-	TRBV20-1	TRBJ2-5	-	CSARERARSQETQYF	TGCAGTGCCCGGGAAAGGGCTAGGTCACAAGAGACCCAGTACTTC
-	TRBV6-1	TRBJ1-1	-	CASSRQRNTEAFF	TGTGCCAGCAGTCGACAAAGGAACACTGAAGCTTTCTTT
-	TRBV20-1	TRBJ1-1	TRBD1	CSATGGRTEAFF	TGCAGTGCTACAGGGGGACGAACTGAAGCTTTCTTT